The rows below give T cell receptor beta chains drawn from one sample of a study of CD8+ T cells in alopecia areata. Measured with immunoSEQ multiplex PCR; TCRdb has only the in-frame clones, and not every one. This table holds about 150,000 clones, 50% to 65% found once. The specimen was CD4+ T cells sorted from blood. The receptors were gathered from a human donor in good health. Each CDR3 is given with its conserved first and last residue. D genes are given only for firm matches. Expanded clones are given a class, and other clones once, few, many or no size at all.

J: TRBJ2-7
size: .
D: .
V: TRBV7-2
CDR3: CASSLWDSSSYEQYF
DNA: TGTGCCAGCAGCTTATGGGACTCAAGCTCCTACGAGCAGTACTTC

J: TRBJ1-2
size: .
D: .
V: TRBV5-6
CDR3: CASSRGRSPGGYTF
DNA: TGTGCCAGCAGCCGAGGACGTTCTCCGGGGGGCTACACCTTC

J: TRBJ2-7
size: .
D: .
V: TRBV5-6
CDR3: CASSLNSYEQYF
DNA: TGTGCCAGCAGCCTCAACTCCTACGAGCAGTACTTC

J: TRBJ2-7
size: .
D: .
V: TRBV4-1
CDR3: CASSAAIPGEQYF
DNA: TGCGCCAGCAGCGCGGCTATCCCGGGCGAGCAGTACTTC

J: TRBJ2-3
size: few
D: TRBD2
V: TRBV30
CDR3: CAWGTKSSGYQTTQYF
DNA: TGTGCCTGGGGAACAAAATCTAGCGGGTATCAGACTACGCAGTATTTT

J: TRBJ2-3
size: .
D: .
V: TRBV4-1
CDR3: CASSQDPGADTQYF
DNA: TGCGCCAGCAGCCAAGATCCGGGGGCAGATACGCAGTATTTT

J: TRBJ2-1
size: .
D: TRBD1
V: TRBV5-1
CDR3: CASSLLQGARNEQFF
DNA: TGCGCCAGCAGCCTCCTACAGGGGGCTCGGAATGAGCAGTTCTTC

J: TRBJ2-6
size: .
D: .
V: TRBV25-1
CDR3: CASTSSGANVLTF
DNA: TGTGCCAGCACTAGCTCTGGGGCCAACGTCCTGACTTTC

J: TRBJ2-7
size: .
D: .
V: TRBV2
CDR3: CASSQLGAAPYEQYF
DNA: TGTGCCAGCAGTCAACTCGGGGCCGCCCCCTACGAGCAGTACTTC

J: TRBJ2-5
size: .
D: TRBD2
V: TRBV9
CDR3: CASSVLPGTSGRIRSQKTQETQYF
DNA: TGTGCCAGCAGCGTGCTCCCCGGGACTAGCGGGAGAATTCGATCCCAAAAAACTCAAGAGACCCAGTACTTC

J: TRBJ1-3
size: once
D: .
V: TRBV2
CDR3: CASSGEGTPGNTIYF
DNA: TGTGCCAGCAGTGGGGAGGGGACACCTGGAAACACCATATATTTT

J: TRBJ1-1
size: few
D: .
V: TRBV5-1
CDR3: CASSSPGKTEAFF
DNA: TGCGCCAGCAGCTCCCCAGGGAAGACTGAAGCTTTCTTT

J: TRBJ2-7
size: .
D: TRBD1
V: TRBV5-6
CDR3: CASSNDREPYEQYF
DNA: TGTGCCAGCAGCAATGACAGGGAACCCTACGAGCAGTACTTC

J: TRBJ2-1
size: few
D: .
V: TRBV19
CDR3: CASTTLGARSPFF
DNA: TGTGCCAGCACAACTCTAGGCGCCCGGAGCCCGTTCTTC

J: TRBJ2-7
size: .
D: TRBD1
V: TRBV13
CDR3: CASRSAGGPYEQYF
DNA: TGTGCCAGCAGATCCGCAGGGGGCCCATACGAGCAGTACTTC

J: TRBJ2-4
size: .
D: .
V: TRBV28
CDR3: CASSSRTAPLAKNIQYF
DNA: TGTGCCAGCAGTTCGCGGACAGCGCCCTTAGCCAAAAACATTCAGTACTTC

J: TRBJ2-3
size: .
D: TRBD2
V: TRBV30
CDR3: CAWSVSRTSGTTDTQYF
DNA: TGTGCCTGGAGTGTATCAAGGACTAGCGGGACCACAGATACGCAGTATTTT

J: TRBJ2-7
size: .
D: .
V: TRBV25-1
CDR3: CASTGSSSGAPYEQYF
DNA: TGTGCCAGCACTGGCAGCTCGTCTGGGGCTCCCTACGAGCAGTACTTC

J: TRBJ2-6
size: .
D: .
V: TRBV15
CDR3: CATSSTGANVLTF
DNA: TGTGCCACCAGCAGTACTGGGGCCAACGTCCTGACTTTC

J: TRBJ2-1
size: .
D: .
V: TRBV29-1
CDR3: CSVAGLPGSYNEQFF
DNA: TGCAGCGTTGCCGGACTACCTGGGTCCTACAATGAGCAGTTCTTC

J: TRBJ2-5
size: once
D: TRBD1
V: TRBV9
CDR3: CASSSRQGASGTQYF
DNA: TGTGCCAGCAGCTCGCGACAGGGTGCAAGTGGGACCCAGTACTTC

J: TRBJ2-7
size: few
D: TRBD2
V: TRBV7-8
CDR3: CASSLESATSGQTYEQYF
DNA: TGTGCCAGCAGCTTAGAATCTGCGACTAGCGGGCAAACCTACGAGCAGTACTTC

J: TRBJ2-5
size: .
D: .
V: TRBV10-3
CDR3: CASGSQETQYF
DNA: TGTGCCTCTGGGTCCCAAGAGACCCAGTACTTC

J: TRBJ2-1
size: .
D: .
V: TRBV5-1
CDR3: CASSSDLTTVSEQFF
DNA: TGCGCCAGCAGCTCCGACCTAACGACCGTAAGTGAGCAGTTCTTC

J: TRBJ2-7
size: .
D: TRBD2
V: TRBV6-5
CDR3: CASSYSGRGWDEQYF
DNA: TGTGCCAGCAGTTACTCAGGGAGGGGCTGGGACGAGCAGTACTTC

J: TRBJ1-5
size: .
D: .
V: TRBV4-1
CDR3: CASSQEGSQPQHF
DNA: TGCGCCAGCAGCCAAGAAGGGAGTCAGCCCCAGCATTTT

J: TRBJ2-5
size: .
D: TRBD1
V: TRBV11-2
CDR3: CASSRTGQETQYF
DNA: TGTGCCAGCAGCCGGACAGGACAAGAGACCCAGTACTTC

J: TRBJ2-1
size: .
D: .
V: TRBV4-1
CDR3: CASSQMDRENEQFF
DNA: TGCGCCAGCAGCCAAATGGACAGAGAAAATGAGCAGTTCTTC

J: TRBJ2-7
size: .
D: .
V: TRBV5-1
CDR3: CASSLGDVGAYEQYF
DNA: TGCGCCAGCAGCCTCGGGGACGTAGGGGCCTACGAGCAGTACTTC

J: TRBJ2-5
size: many
D: .
V: TRBV2
CDR3: CASSVRVETQYF
DNA: TGTGCCAGCAGTGTCCGGGTGGAGACCCAGTACTTC

J: TRBJ1-5
size: few
D: .
V: TRBV4-1
CDR3: CASSAPGRRQPQHF
DNA: TGCGCCAGCAGCGCACCAGGGAGAAGGCAGCCCCAGCATTTT

J: TRBJ1-4
size: .
D: .
V: TRBV4-1
CDR3: CASSPTPTDNEKLFF
DNA: TGCGCCAGCAGCCCCACCCCGACCGATAATGAAAAACTGTTTTTT

J: TRBJ2-7
size: .
D: .
V: TRBV5-4
CDR3: CASSLGPSSGEQYF
DNA: TGTGCCAGCAGCTTGGGGCCCAGCTCGGGGGAGCAGTACTTC

J: TRBJ1-1
size: .
D: .
V: TRBV7-2
CDR3: CASRAVRVTEAFF
DNA: TGTGCCAGCAGAGCGGTGCGGGTCACTGAAGCTTTCTTT

J: TRBJ2-1
size: .
D: TRBD2
V: TRBV11-2
CDR3: CASSLLAVAGPFNEQFF
DNA: TGTGCCAGCAGCTTACTTGCGGTAGCGGGACCATTCAATGAGCAGTTCTTC

J: TRBJ2-5
size: .
D: .
V: TRBV29-1
CDR3: CSVDGQLGETQYF
DNA: TGCAGCGTAGACGGACAGCTAGGGGAGACCCAGTACTTC

J: TRBJ2-7
size: few
D: .
V: TRBV7-9
CDR3: CASSSETYEQYF
DNA: TGTGCCAGCAGCTCAGAGACCTACGAGCAGTACTTC

J: TRBJ2-7
size: once
D: TRBD2
V: TRBV4-1
CDR3: CASSQELAGLYEQYF
DNA: TGCGCCAGCAGCCAAGAACTAGCGGGATTATACGAGCAGTACTTC

J: TRBJ2-3
size: .
D: .
V: TRBV19
CDR3: CASRAKGADTQYF
DNA: TGTGCCAGTAGAGCCAAGGGGGCAGATACGCAGTATTTT

J: TRBJ2-1
size: few
D: TRBD2
V: TRBV5-8
CDR3: CASSPRGGQGHEQFF
DNA: TGTGCCAGCAGCCCCCGGGGGGGGCAGGGTCACGAGCAGTTCTTC

J: TRBJ1-2
size: few
D: .
V: TRBV6-5
CDR3: CASSYPSTLGGYGYTF
DNA: TGTGCCAGCAGTTACCCCTCCACCCTGGGGGGGTATGGCTACACCTTC

J: TRBJ2-3
size: .
D: .
V: TRBV9
CDR3: CASSRSQDTQYF
DNA: TGTGCCAGCAGCCGCAGTCAAGATACGCAGTATTTT

J: TRBJ2-6
size: once
D: TRBD1
V: TRBV29-1
CDR3: CSVEVRGQGIFSGANVLTF
DNA: TGCAGCGTTGAAGTAAGGGGACAGGGTATCTTCTCTGGGGCCAACGTCCTGACTTTC

J: TRBJ2-7
size: .
D: .
V: TRBV29-1
CDR3: CSVGTYEQYF
DNA: TGCAGCGTTGGTACCTACGAGCAGTACTTC

J: TRBJ2-5
size: .
D: .
V: TRBV7-9
CDR3: CASSLGLARETQYF
DNA: TGTGCCAGCAGCTTGGGACTCGCAAGGGAGACCCAGTACTTC

J: TRBJ2-7
size: .
D: TRBD1
V: TRBV13
CDR3: CASSFMRDRARYEQYF
DNA: TGTGCCAGCAGCTTCATGCGGGACAGGGCGCGTTACGAGCAGTACTTC

J: TRBJ2-1
size: .
D: .
V: TRBV7-2
CDR3: CASSLIVGPNEQFF
DNA: TGTGCCAGCAGCTTAATCGTAGGACCCAATGAGCAGTTCTTC